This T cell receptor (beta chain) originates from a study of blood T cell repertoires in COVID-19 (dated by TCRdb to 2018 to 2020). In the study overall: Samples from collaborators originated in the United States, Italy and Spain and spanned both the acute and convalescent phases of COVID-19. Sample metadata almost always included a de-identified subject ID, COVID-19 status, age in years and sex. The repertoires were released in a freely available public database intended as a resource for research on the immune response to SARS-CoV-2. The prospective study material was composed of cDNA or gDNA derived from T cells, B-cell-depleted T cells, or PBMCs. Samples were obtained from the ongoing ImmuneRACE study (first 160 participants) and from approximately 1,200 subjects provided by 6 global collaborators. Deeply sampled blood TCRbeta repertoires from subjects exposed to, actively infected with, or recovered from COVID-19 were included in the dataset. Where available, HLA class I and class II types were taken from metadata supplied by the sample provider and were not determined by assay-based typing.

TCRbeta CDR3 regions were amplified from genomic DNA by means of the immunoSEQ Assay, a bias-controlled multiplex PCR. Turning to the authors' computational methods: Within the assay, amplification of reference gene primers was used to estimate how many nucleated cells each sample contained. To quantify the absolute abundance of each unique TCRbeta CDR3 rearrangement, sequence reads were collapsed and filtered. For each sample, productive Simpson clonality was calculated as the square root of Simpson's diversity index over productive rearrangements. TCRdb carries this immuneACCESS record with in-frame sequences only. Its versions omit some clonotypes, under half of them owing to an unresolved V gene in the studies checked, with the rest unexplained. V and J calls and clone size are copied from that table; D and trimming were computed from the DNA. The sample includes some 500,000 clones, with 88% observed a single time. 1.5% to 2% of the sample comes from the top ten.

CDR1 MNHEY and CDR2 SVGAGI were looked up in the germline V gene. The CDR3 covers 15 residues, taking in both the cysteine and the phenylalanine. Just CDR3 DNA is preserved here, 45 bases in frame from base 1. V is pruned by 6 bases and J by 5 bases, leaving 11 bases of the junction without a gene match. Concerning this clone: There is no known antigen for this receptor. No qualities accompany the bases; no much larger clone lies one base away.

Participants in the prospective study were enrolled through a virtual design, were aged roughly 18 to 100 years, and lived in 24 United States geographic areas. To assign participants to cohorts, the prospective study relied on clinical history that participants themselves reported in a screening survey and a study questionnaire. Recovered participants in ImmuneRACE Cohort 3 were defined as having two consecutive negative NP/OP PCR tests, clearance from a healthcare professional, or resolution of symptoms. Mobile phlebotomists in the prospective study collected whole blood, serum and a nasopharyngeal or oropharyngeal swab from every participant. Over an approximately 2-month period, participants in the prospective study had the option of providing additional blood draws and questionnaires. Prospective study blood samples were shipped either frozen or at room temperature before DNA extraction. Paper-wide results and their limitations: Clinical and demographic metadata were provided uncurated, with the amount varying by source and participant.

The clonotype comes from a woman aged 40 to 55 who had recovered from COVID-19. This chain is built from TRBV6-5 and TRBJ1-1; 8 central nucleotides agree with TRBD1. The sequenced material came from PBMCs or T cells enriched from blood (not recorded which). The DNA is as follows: TGTGCCAGCAGCTCAAGACCGGGACAGGCGACTGAAGCTTTCTTT. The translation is CASSSRPGQATEAFF.